These T cell receptor beta chains were read from a single sample in a study of T-cell reconstitution after alpha-beta-depleted transplantation in children. TCRdb re-called the PCR reads with MiXCR, one entry per CDR3 protein. The table shows 250,000 to 300,000 distinct CDR3 sequences, with about a tenth occurring only once. The sequencing used PBMCs, collected before TCRalphabeta/CD19-depleted stem cell transplant. The receptors were sampled from a boy in the first two years of life with acute myeloid leukemia, due to receive a stem cell transplant. The CDR3 runs from the conserved cysteine through the conserved F or W. D genes are given only for firm matches.

V gene	CDR3 length	J gene	D gene	CDR3 protein
TRBV4-2	17	TRBJ2-2	TRBD2	CASSQITSGRAAGELFF
TRBV5-6	13	TRBJ2-3	NA	CASSQTVPDTQYF
TRBV5-1	16	TRBJ2-7	TRBD1	CASSLAIHRGRDEQYF
TRBV5-1	13	TRBJ2-7	NA	CASTRGSSYEQYF
TRBV18	15	TRBJ1-5	NA	CASSSTQGNNQPQHF
TRBV11-2	18	TRBJ2-1	TRBD1	CASSIPWTGRLEDNEQFF
TRBV15	15	TRBJ2-3	TRBD2	CATAEGLAGSDTQYF
TRBV7-2	13	TRBJ2-5	NA	CASSLPSVETQYF
TRBV27	13	TRBJ2-3	NA	CASSLRVTDTQYF
TRBV5-1	15	TRBJ2-3	TRBD2	CASSLEGGRPDTQYF
TRBV10-3	11	TRBJ2-3	TRBD1	CAIRTGDTQYF
TRBV18	15	TRBJ1-1	TRBD1	CASSPVQGGNTEAFF